One and the same sample provided the 30 T cell receptor beta chains below, sequenced in a study of neurological immune-mediated disorders. Time point here: technical triplicate 3. TCRdb ran MiXCR on the 5' RACE reads and lists one entry per CDR3 protein. In the table there are around 47,000 distinct CDR3 sequences, about a fifth of which are singletons. What was sequenced was PBMCs. Source of these receptors: a man in his 60s with HTLV-1-associated myelopathy (HAM/TSP).

This clonotype appeared many times. V and J are TRBV29-1 and TRBJ2-3; no firm D call. The CDR3 extends over 12 amino acids. Trimming pared 8 bases from V and 2 bases from J, leaving 11 bases between. Germline V CDR1 and CDR2: SQVTM, ANQGSEA. The CDR3 here is CSHIQSTDTQYF. The DNA for the CDR3 is TGCAGCCATATACAGTCCACAGATACGCAGTATTTT.

This clonotype was seen a few times. The chain links TRBV3-1 to TRBJ1-2; perhaps TRBD1 as D (6 bases). Germline V CDR1 and CDR2: LGHDT, YNNKEL (reference sequence). This CDR3 spans 12 amino acids. V lost 1 base and J lost 8, with 8 bases in between. CDR3 in amino acids: CASSQVRGGYTF. The CDR3 region has the DNA TGTGCCAGCAGCCAAGTGAGGGGGGGCTACACCTTC.

The J gene is TRBJ1-4, the V gene TRBV5-1; TRBD1 might be the D (5 bases). CDR3 size: 13 residues. Germline assignment: CDR1 SGHRS and CDR2 YFSETQ. V shed 4 bases and J shed 7 bases, with 11 bases lying between them. The CDR3 DNA is TGCGCCAGCAGCAGAGGGACGTCTGAAAAACTGTTTTTT. Translated, it gives CASSRGTSEKLFF.

This clonotype came up many times. The chain links TRBV7-2 to TRBJ1-1; perhaps TRBD1 as D (6 bases). The CDR3 length is 14 residues. Germline values: CDR1 SGHTA, CDR2 FQGNSA. V lost 5 bases to trimming and J lost 1 base, with 11 bases between them. The CDR3 protein is CASSKGQSNTEAFF. The CDR3 bases are TGTGCCAGCAGCAAAGGACAGTCGAACACTGAAGCTTTCTTT.

This clonotype has just a few counts. The chain joins TRBV29-1 to TRBJ2-5, with 8 bases lining up with TRBD1. V was clipped by 3 bases and J by 5 bases; unmatched bases: 8. Germline CDR1 and CDR2: SQVTM and ANQGSEA. CDR3 size: 14 residues. The CDR3 region has the DNA TGCAGCGTTGATGCCAGGGGGCTAGGGGAGACCCAGTACTTC. This encodes CSVDARGLGETQYF.

This clonotype appeared many times. V is TRBV11-3 and J is TRBJ2-5, with D perhaps matching TRBD2 (7 bases). The V gene lost 5 bases and the J gene lost 7 bases, with 17 bases spanning the gap. Germline CDR1 reads SGHNT; CDR2 reads YENEEA. The CDR3 spans 14 residues. The CDR3 sequence: CASSKGRGEMTQYF. In DNA, the CDR3 is TGTGCCAGCAGCAAAGGGAGGGGGGAGATGACCCAGTACTTC.

This clonotype was recorded at least ten times. This rearrangement joins TRBV18 to TRBJ2-2; the D call may be TRBD1 or TRBD2 (5 bases each). CDR3 length equals 13 residues. The V gene's germline CDR1 is KGHSH and CDR2 LQKENI. V was trimmed by 3 bases and J by 7 bases, leaving 9 bases between them. CDR3 amino acids: CASSPEGIGELFF. As DNA, the CDR3 is TGTGCCAGCTCACCCGAGGGGATCGGGGAGCTGTTTTTT.

This clonotype showed up many times. V gene TRBV20-1 combines with J gene TRBJ2-3, with 10 bases fitting TRBD1. The CDR3 is 16 amino acids. Trimming cost V 1 base and J 6 bases; bases outside gene matches: 10. Germline-derived CDR1 and CDR2 are DFQATT and SNEGSKA (reference sequence). Here the CDR3 DNA reads TGCAGTGCTAGAGTCCCCGCGGGGACAGGGGTCGATACGCAGTATTTT. This translates into CSARVPAGTGVDTQYF.

This clonotype was found many times. The J gene is TRBJ2-3, the V gene TRBV11-2, with TRBD2 matching 9 bases. The CDR3 is 15 residues long. Germline CDR1 is SGHAT and CDR2 is FQNNGV. V shed 3 bases and J 3 bases; nucleotides not matched to a gene: 4. The CDR3, as DNA: TGTGCCAGCAGCTTTAGCGGGAGTGGGACAGATACGCAGTATTTT. Translating gives CASSFSGSGTDTQYF.

This clonotype showed up many times. This chain connects TRBV20-1 to TRBJ2-7; 10 positions agree with TRBD1. Germline loops: CDR1 DFQATT, CDR2 SNEGSKA (reference sequence). This CDR3 is built from 15 residues. J lost 5 bases, V lost 5 bases, and 12 bases had no gene match. The CDR3 DNA sequence: TGCAGTGCTGAAGCCCGGGACAGGGGAACCCACGAGCAGTACTTC. Protein product: CSAEARDRGTHEQYF.

This clonotype was observed many times. The chain combines TRBV3-1 with TRBJ2-3, with D unresolved. CDR3 size: 14 residues. Germline values: CDR1 LGHDT, CDR2 YNNKEL (reference sequence). V was clipped by 3 bases and J by 6 bases, with 13 bases between them. CDR3 in amino acids: CASSQRAFGDTQYF. The CDR3 region has the DNA TGTGCCAGCAGCCAGAGAGCGTTCGGGGATACGCAGTATTTT.

The sample holds many counts of this clonotype. The genes are TRBV7-9 and TRBJ2-3, with 7 bases lining up with TRBD2. Trimming at V came to 0 bases and at J to 3 bases, leaving 6 bases not matched to a gene. CDR3 length: 16 amino acids. Germline lookup yields CDR1 SEHNR and CDR2 FQNEAQ (reference sequence). CDR3 bases: TGTGCCAGCAGCTTAGCGGATCGCGGGAGAACAGATACGCAGTATTTT. Its translation is CASSLADRGRTDTQYF. Looking up the rest from reference TRBV7-9 and TRBJ2-3 gives the full variable domain: DTGVSQNPRHKITKRGQNVTFRCDPISEHNRLYWYRQTLGQGPEFLTYFQNEAQLEKSRLLSDRFSAERPKGSFSTLEIQRTEQGDSAMYLCASSLADRGRTDTQYFGPGTRLTVL.

This clonotype was detected many times. The rearrangement joins TRBV7-8 to TRBJ1-5; D is unclear. The CDR3 is 17 amino acids. The V and J ends lost 0 bases and 1 base respectively, with 13 bases between them. CDR1 SGHVS and CDR2 FQNEAQ come from the germline V gene. The DNA of the CDR3 is TGTGCCAGCAGCTTAGCGACTACCTCGGGGAGCAATCAGCCCCAGCATTTT. Translated, it gives CASSLATTSGSNQPQHF.

Of note for this clonotype: The junction shows a germline mismatch at one end, possibly a read error. The V and J genes are TRBV3-1 and TRBJ2-7; possibly TRBD1 or TRBD2 for D (5 bases each). Germline lookup yields CDR1 LGHDT and CDR2 YNNKEL (reference sequence). The CDR3 runs to 15 residues. The CDR3 region is CVSSQAMGTHYEQYF. CDR3 nucleotides: TGTGTCAGCAGCCAAGCAATGGGGACCCACTACGAGCAGTACTTC.

This clonotype was seen ten or more times. This chain joins TRBV6-5 and TRBJ2-1; D remains ambiguous. V lost 0 bases to trimming and J lost 9 bases, with 6 bases between them. This CDR3 contains 12 residues. CDR1 and CDR2 from the germline V gene are MNHEY and SVGAGI. In nucleotides, the CDR3 is TGTGCCAGCAGTTACTCGACGGGTGAGCAGTTCTTC. This sequence encodes CASSYSTGEQFF.

This clonotype was counted ten times or more. V and J are TRBV7-9 and TRBJ2-1; 11 bases fit TRBD2. J lost 2 bases, V lost 5 bases, and 5 bases had no gene match. The CDR3 spans 16 residues. Germline CDR1 reads SEHNR; CDR2 reads FQNEAQ (reference sequence). Here the CDR3 reads CASSGLAGGTYNEQFF. CDR3 bases: TGTGCCAGCAGCGGCTTAGCGGGAGGGACCTACAATGAGCAGTTCTTC.

This clonotype was observed at least ten times. V usage is TRBV12-3 or TRBV12-4 and J usage is TRBJ2-1; 8 nucleotides line up with TRBD1. The CDR3 covers 15 residues. V trimming: 2 bases; J trimming: 2 bases; junction bases outside the gene matches: 2. The CDR3 nucleotides read TGTGCCAGCAGTTTACCGGGACAGGCCTACAATGAGCAGTTCTTC. Its protein is CASSLPGQAYNEQFF.

This clonotype was counted at least ten times. V and J are TRBV5-1 and TRBJ1-4, with 7 bases that match TRBD1. The CDR3 runs to 15 residues. CDR1 is SGHRS and CDR2 is YFSETQ in the germline V gene. V lost 4 bases to trimming and J lost 7 bases; unmatched junction nucleotides: 10. In DNA form, the CDR3 reads TGCGCCAGCAGCCCTGGAGGGGGACAGATTGAAAAACTGTTTTTT. Its protein product is CASSPGGGQIEKLFF.

This clonotype was counted many times. The chain carries TRBV11-2 and TRBJ1-4; possible D gene TRBD1, 6 bases. V shed 5 bases and J shed 7 bases, with 23 bases lying between them. CDR1 SGHAT and CDR2 FQNNGV come from the germline V gene. This CDR3 has 17 amino acids. The CDR3 DNA reads as TGTGCCAGCAGCCCCTATAACCACAGGGTAGAGCGTGAAAAACTGTTTTTT. Its protein product is CASSPYNHRVEREKLFF.

This clonotype has ten or more counts. V gene TRBV12-3 or TRBV12-4 combines with J gene TRBJ2-7; 8 nucleotides match TRBD1. The trim removed 4 bases at V and 3 bases at J, leaving 8 bases unmatched. This CDR3 comprises 15 residues. The CDR3 DNA reads TGTGCCAGCAGTTCCCAGACCAGGGGGCTCTACGAGCAGTACTTC. Translating gives CASSSQTRGLYEQYF.

This clonotype occurred many times. V and J are TRBV20-1 and TRBJ1-1; the D gene is possibly TRBD1 (6 bases). The ends were cut back, 5 bases at V and 3 bases at J, with 19 bases in the middle. Germline CDR1 and CDR2: DFQATT and SNEGSKA (reference sequence). CDR3 size: 15 residues. CDR3 in amino acids: CSAEGGRNFDTEAFF. The CDR3 DNA sequence: TGCAGTGCTGAGGGGGGACGGAATTTTGACACTGAAGCTTTCTTT.

This clonotype was seen at least ten times. V gene TRBV9 combines with J gene TRBJ2-1; D is unclear. The ends were cut back, 4 bases at V and 5 bases at J, with 4 bases in the middle. Germline V CDR1 and CDR2: SGDLS, YYNGEE. CDR3 length equals 11 residues. The chain's CDR3 is CASSRHNEQFF. CDR3 nucleotides: TGTGCCAGCAGCAGGCACAATGAGCAGTTCTTC. Supplemented by reference TRBV9 and TRBJ2-1, the full variable domain reads DSGVTQTPKHLITATGQRVTLRCSPRSGDLSVYWYQQSLDQGLQFLIQYYNGEERAKGNILERFSAQQFPDLHSELNLSSLELGDSALYFCASSRHNEQFFGPGTRLTVL.

This clonotype turned up a few times. The chain employs TRBV20-1 and TRBJ2-7; the match to TRBD2 covers 9 bases. Per the germline V gene, CDR1 is DFQATT and CDR2 is SNEGSKA (reference sequence). This CDR3 has 15 amino acids. V was pared by 3 bases and J by 9 bases, with 15 bases of the junction left unmatched. CDR3 bases: TGCAGTGCTAGTTCCCTAGCGGGACTAGCCTGGTGGCAGTACTTC. As protein: CSASSLAGLAWWQYF.

By its share, this clonotype is large. The rearrangement joins TRBV5-1 to TRBJ2-5; tentative D call: TRBD2 (6 bases). CDR1 and CDR2 from the germline V gene are SGHRS and YFSETQ. The CDR3 contains 13 residues. V was shortened by 0 bases and J by 5 bases, with 8 bases between the two germline ends. In DNA form, the CDR3 reads TGCGCCAGCAGCTTGGTGGAGGGGGAGACCCAGTACTTC. The encoded protein is CASSLVEGETQYF. Combining the CDR3 with reference TRBV5-1 and TRBJ2-5 gives the whole variable domain KAGVTQTPRYLIKTRGQQVTLSCSPISGHRSVSWYQQTPGQGLQFLFEYFSETQRNKGNFPGRFSGRQFSNSRSEMNVSTLELGDSALYLCASSLVEGETQYFGPGTRLLVL.

At least ten counts were recorded for this clonotype. The chain recombines TRBV5-1 with TRBJ2-1; TRBD2 aligns across 13 bases. This CDR3 is 17 amino acids long. CDR1 and CDR2 (germline): SGHRS, YFSETQ. V was clipped by 1 base and J by 3 bases; unmatched bases: 4. The CDR3 reads CASSLRLAGGLYNEQFF. As DNA, the CDR3 is TGCGCCAGCAGCTTGAGACTAGCGGGAGGTCTCTACAATGAGCAGTTCTTC.

The table lists this clonotype with many counts. The V call is TRBV12-3 or TRBV12-4, the J call TRBJ1-5; D is ambiguous. V lost 6 bases, J lost 7 bases, and 22 bases lay in between. CDR3 length: 16 amino acids. CDR3 residues: CASSLRTPGRGQPQHF. DNA of the CDR3: TGTGCCAGCAGCCTCCGGACCCCGGGCCGGGGACAGCCCCAGCATTTT.

This clonotype was detected many times. The rearrangement links TRBV3-1 to TRBJ2-7, with D tentatively TRBD2 (6 bases). The CDR3 is 14 residues long. Germline-derived CDR1 and CDR2 are LGHDT and YNNKEL (reference sequence). Trimming pared 3 bases from V and 3 bases from J, leaving 12 bases between. CDR3 nucleotide sequence: TGTGCCAGCAGCCAGTTCACGGAGGGCTACGAGCAGTACTTC. This sequence encodes CASSQFTEGYEQYF.

A few counts support this clonotype. V gene TRBV29-1 combines with J gene TRBJ1-1, with no clear D. The CDR3 has 13 amino acids. Trimming left V 6 bases short and J 5 bases short, with 16 bases between. Looked up from germline, CDR1 is SQVTM and CDR2 is ANQGSEA. This chain's CDR3 is CSVVLGPTTEAFF. In DNA form, the CDR3 reads TGCAGCGTGGTGCTAGGGCCTACAACTGAAGCTTTCTTT.

At least ten counts were recorded for this clonotype. The chain combines TRBV12-3 or TRBV12-4 with TRBJ1-6; maybe TRBD1 (6 bases). The V and J ends lost 7 bases and 6 bases respectively, with 19 bases between them. This CDR3 has 16 amino acids. CDR3 sequence reads: CASTLGGGGVNSPLHF. The CDR3 region has the DNA TGTGCCAGCACCCTAGGGGGGGGAGGGGTTAATTCACCCCTCCACTTT.

The sample holds many counts of this clonotype. This chain uses TRBV12-3 or TRBV12-4 with TRBJ2-1; 8 bases match TRBD1. The CDR3 runs to 15 residues. The junction had 4 bases not matched to a gene; V was cut back by 5 bases and J by 1 base. The CDR3, as DNA: TGTGCCAGCAGTGAACAGGGGGTTTCCTACAATGAGCAGTTCTTC. Residues: CASSEQGVSYNEQFF.